This T cell receptor beta chain stems from a study of T cell repertoires in cytomegalovirus infection. Study-level background: An indication of both CMV infection and matching HLA type came from public TCR beta signatures.

The CDR3 has 15 amino acids. V lost 5 bases, J lost 4 bases, and 5 bases stayed unmatched. One entry per CDR3 protein, called by TCRdb with MiXCR from the reads. The table shows around 120,000 distinct CDR3 sequences, with around 45% occurring only once. Concerning this clonotype: No antigen is known for it.

Study findings and constraints: The ex vivo response was dominated by HLA-C-restricted CMV-specific TCR beta clonotypes.

This chain links TRBV12-3 or TRBV12-4 with TRBJ2-2, with 9 bases identical to TRBD2. The specimen was CD8+ T cells from cultured PBMCs, collected from culture after CMV antigen stimulation. The clonotype comes from a human donor in good health (CMV status not recorded). Some clones in this sample may be carry-over from other donors' samples. DNA of the CDR3: TGTGCCAGCAGTCCAAGACTAGCGGCCACCGGGGAGCTGTTTTTT. Translated: CASSPRLAATGELFF.